Below, one TCR beta chain is given with its context. Just one base apart from a much larger clone, this may be a read error. This specimen comes from a study of T cells in Graves' hyperthyroidism and ophthalmopathy. The investigators amplified TCR beta CDR3 regions from RNA transcripts. Carried out on the TCR CDR3, a first-round RT-PCR used the HTBI primer set. A single record per CDR3 protein comes from TCRdb applying MiXCR to the multiplex PCR reads. The sample shows some 500,000 distinct CDR3 sequences, approximately 14% of them seen only once. Newly diagnosed hyperthyroidism, duration under 2 months, in patients aged 18 to 65. The study left out patients who had uncontrolled infection, other autoimmune disease, pregnancy or lactation. The CDR3 is 14 residues long. Trimming stripped 4 bases from V and 1 base from J, with 10 bases between. CDR1 and CDR2 (germline): LGHNA, YNFKEQ.

The clonotype originates from a woman between 18 and 29 years old with Graves' hyperthyroidism. The material sequenced was blood. The V call is TRBV4-2, the J call TRBJ1-2; D is ambiguous. Here the CDR3 DNA reads TGTGCCAGCAGCCGAGAGGGCATTAACTATGGCTACACCTTC. Its protein product is CASSREGINYGYTF.